The TCR beta chain described here comes from a study of T cell repertoires in cytomegalovirus infection. Comment on this clonotype: Antigen unknown.

TCRdb recomputed calls from the reads with MiXCR, one row per CDR3 protein. The data show about 920,000 distinct CDR3 sequences, 25% to 40% seen once. The V gene's germline CDR1 is SGHTA and CDR2 FQGNSA. The CDR3 is 16 amino acids. V shed 5 bases and J 2 bases; nucleotides not matched to a gene: 6. The source was cultured CD8+ T cells from PBMCs, collected from culture after CMV antigen stimulation. The sequence came from a human donor in good health (CMV status not recorded). Some clones in this sample may be carry-over from other donors' samples. V and J are TRBV7-2 and TRBJ2-1; 10 bases fit TRBD1. The CDR3 region is CASSPRDRGPYNEQFF. In DNA form, the CDR3 reads TGTGCCAGCAGCCCCAGGGACAGGGGTCCCTACAATGAGCAGTTCTTC.